This passage covers 22 T cell receptor beta chains from one sample sequenced in a study of neoadjuvant anti-PD-1 for oral cavity cancer. TCRdb keeps only in-frame clones here, not all; method: immunoSEQ multiplex PCR. The sample records tens of thousands of clones, more than 60% being singletons. The specimen comprised PBMCs, sampled before nivolumab (anti-PD-1) treatment. These receptors originate from a person aged 35 to 85 with oral cavity squamous cell carcinoma.

The gene calls are TRBV10-3 and TRBJ2-7; D is unclear. The V end lost 3 bases, the J end lost 3 bases, and 9 bases lay between the germline ends. The CDR3 has 13 residues. Per germline, CDR1 ENHRY and CDR2 SYGVKD. CDR3 amino acids: CAISELGVYEQYF. The CDR3 DNA reads as TGTGCCATCAGTGAACTCGGAGTCTACGAGCAGTACTTC.

The CDR3 region is CASSLGHMKPQHF. CDR3 sequence (DNA): TGTGCCAGCAGCTTAGGACATATGAAGCCCCAGCATTTT. The chain has TRBV7-6 and TRBJ1-5, with no clear D. Germline values: CDR1 SGHVS, CDR2 FNYEAQ. The CDR3 contains 13 residues. The ends were cut back, 1 base at V and 8 bases at J, with 9 bases in the middle.

V usage is TRBV6-5 and J usage is TRBJ1-1, with D possibly being TRBD1 (6 bases). CDR3 length: 16 amino acids. The V gene lost 2 bases and the J gene lost 2 bases, with 15 bases spanning the gap. Germline CDR1 is MNHEY and CDR2 is SVGAGI. This CDR3 is CASSYAVWGANTEAFF. The CDR3 region has the DNA TGTGCCAGCAGTTACGCGGTCTGGGGGGCCAACACTGAAGCTTTCTTT.

J is TRBJ2-2 and V is TRBV7-9; TRBD1 agrees at 8 bases. With 5 bases clipped from V and 1 base from J, the junction kept 6 bases outside the gene matches. The length of the CDR3 is 16 residues. CDR1 is SEHNR and CDR2 is FQNEAQ in the germline V gene (reference sequence). CDR3 loop: CASSDSDRENTGELFF. The CDR3 nucleotides read TGTGCCAGCAGCGATTCGGACAGGGAGAACACCGGGGAGCTGTTTTTT.

The V and J genes are TRBV6-1 and TRBJ2-3; tentative D call: TRBD1 (5 bases). The V and J ends lost 8 bases and 2 bases respectively, with 14 bases between them. This CDR3 spans 14 amino acids. Germline CDR1 MNHNS, CDR2 SASEGT. CDR3 loop: CASLSQGHTDTQYF. The CDR3 DNA follows: TGTGCCAGCCTTTCCCAGGGCCACACAGATACGCAGTATTTT.

The V and J genes are TRBV27 and TRBJ2-5; D is perhaps TRBD1 or TRBD2 (6 bases each). Germline CDR1 MNHEY, CDR2 SMNVEV (reference sequence). This CDR3 spans 17 amino acids. Trimming pared 5 bases from V and 2 bases from J, leaving 21 bases between. CDR3 coding DNA: TGTGCCAGCAGTCAGTGGACAGCAATAGGAGGGCAAGAGACCCAGTACTTC. As protein: CASSQWTAIGGQETQYF.

The chain uses TRBV7-6 and TRBJ1-5; 7 nucleotides agree with TRBD1. V lost 5 bases, J lost 5 bases, and 9 bases stayed unmatched. This CDR3 has 15 amino acids. The germline gives CDR1 SGHVS, CDR2 FNYEAQ. CDR3 sequence: CASSPQGGRDQPQHF. The CDR3, as DNA: TGTGCCAGCAGCCCCCAGGGGGGGCGAGATCAGCCCCAGCATTTT.

This clone was seen a few times. The chain joins TRBV30 to TRBJ2-1, with TRBD2 matching 10 bases. CDR1 and CDR2 (germline): GTSNPN, SVGIG (reference sequence). This CDR3 is 15 amino acids long. V dropped 3 bases and J dropped 10; count of bases not matched to a gene: 12. The CDR3 sequence is CAWRIGTSERGEQFF. The CDR3, as DNA: TGTGCCTGGAGGATTGGGACTAGCGAGAGGGGGGAGCAGTTCTTC.

The V call is TRBV27, the J call TRBJ1-4; D is perhaps TRBD1 (5 bases). V was cut by 2 bases and J by 8 bases, with 15 bases left in between. Germline CDR1 reads MNHEY; CDR2 reads SMNVEV (reference sequence). The CDR3 length is 15 residues. CDR3 bases: TGTGCCAGCAGTTTACGGGCGCAGGGCCGGGAAAAACTGTTTTTT. Translation: CASSLRAQGREKLFF.

The rearrangement links TRBV27 to TRBJ2-5; 8 bases line up with TRBD1. This CDR3 comprises 13 residues. Germline V gives CDR1 MNHEY, CDR2 SMNVEV (reference sequence). J gave up 5 bases and V 5 bases, and 4 bases lay outside the gene matches. The CDR3 here is CASSLRTGETQYF. The CDR3 DNA follows: TGTGCCAGCAGTCTCCGGACAGGGGAGACCCAGTACTTC.

In this sample, this clone turned up once. The chain is built from TRBV5-1 and TRBJ2-2; weak D call: TRBD1 (6 bases). V lost 4 bases, J lost 2 bases, and 9 bases lay in between. The length of the CDR3 is 14 residues. Per germline, CDR1 SGHRS and CDR2 YFSETQ. DNA of the CDR3: TGCGCCAGCAGCCGGACAGCCAACACCGGGGAGCTGTTTTTT. Its protein product is CASSRTANTGELFF.

This chain links TRBV28 with TRBJ2-4; TRBD2 might be the D (5 bases). V was pared by 3 bases and J by 3 bases, with 24 bases between. Germline-derived CDR1 and CDR2 are MDHEN and SYDVKM. The CDR3 extends over 19 amino acids. CDR3 amino acids: CASSFSGRWWVGVKNIQYF. The CDR3 nucleotides are TGTGCCAGCAGTTTCAGCGGACGCTGGTGGGTAGGTGTCAAAAACATTCAGTACTTC.

V usage is TRBV11-2 and J usage is TRBJ1-6; D is unclear. The CDR3 loop spans 13 amino acids. Germline V gene lookup returns CDR1 SGHAT and CDR2 FQNNGV. Trimming removed 1 base from V and 8 bases from J, with 6 bases in between. The DNA for the CDR3 is TGTGCCAGCAGCTTAGGGGCGGATTCACCCCTCCACTTT. Residues: CASSLGADSPLHF.

The V gene is TRBV28, the J gene TRBJ2-7; D possibly matches TRBD1 or TRBD2 (5 bases each). The V and J ends lost 3 bases and 0 bases respectively, with 15 bases between them. Germline assignment: CDR1 MDHEN and CDR2 SYDVKM. CDR3 length: 16 residues. The CDR3 loop is CASSLGVKGPSYEQYF. DNA of the CDR3: TGTGCCAGCAGTTTGGGGGTAAAGGGCCCCTCCTACGAGCAGTACTTC.

This clone came up a few times. The rearrangement joins TRBV11-3 to TRBJ2-1; TRBD2 aligns across 7 bases. V was clipped by 1 base and J by 6 bases; unmatched bases: 3. Germline V gene lookup returns CDR1 SGHNT and CDR2 YENEEA. The CDR3 has 14 amino acids. CDR3 DNA: TGTGCCAGCAGCTTAGGGGACTATCTCAATGAGCAGTTCTTC. This gives the protein CASSLGDYLNEQFF.

V gene TRBV27 combines with J gene TRBJ2-3; 15 bases are a match to TRBD2. V gave up 5 bases and J gave up 6 bases; unmatched junction bases: 3. Germline CDR1 MNHEY, CDR2 SMNVEV (reference sequence). The CDR3 loop spans 15 amino acids. CDR3 sequence (DNA): TGTGCCAGCAGTATCGGGACTAGCGGGAGGGATACGCAGTATTTT. Translation gives CASSIGTSGRDTQYF.

The V gene is TRBV4-2, the J gene TRBJ2-1, with 9 bases lining up with TRBD2. The CDR3 extends over 18 amino acids. CDR1 is LGHNA, CDR2 YNFKEQ, per germline. Germline trimming cut 1 base from V and 4 bases from J; bases unmatched to any gene: 11. The CDR3 loop reads CASSQGHGGGETYNEQFF. The CDR3 DNA follows: TGTGCCAGCAGCCAAGGTCACGGCGGGGGGGAGACTTACAATGAGCAGTTCTTC.

This clone was seen a few times. This chain uses TRBV21-1 with TRBJ2-1; the table's D call of TRBD2 was not tested on the DNA. TRBV21-1 is marked as a pseudogene. The CDR3 loop spans 14 amino acids. Here the CDR3 DNA reads TGTGCCAGTGCCGGGAGGTCCTCCTACAATGAGCAGTTCTTC. Residues: CASAGRSSYNEQFF.

V and J are TRBV6-4 and TRBJ2-2, with no clear D. Trimming took 2 bases from V and 7 from J, leaving 8 bases between them. Looked up from germline, CDR1 is MRHNA and CDR2 is SNTAGT. This CDR3 is built from 13 residues. This CDR3 is CASSDQFGGELFF. CDR3 sequence (DNA): TGTGCCAGCAGTGACCAGTTTGGCGGGGAGCTGTTTTTT.

This clone came up a few times. The rearrangement links TRBV7-9 to TRBJ1-5; 9 bases fit TRBD1. V was clipped by 4 bases and J by 1 base; unmatched bases: 5. In germline, CDR1 is SEHNR, CDR2 FQNEAQ (reference sequence). The CDR3 contains 16 residues. Here the CDR3 DNA reads TGTGCCAGCAGCTCAGGGACAGGGACAAGCAATCAGCCCCAGCATTTT. This translates into CASSSGTGTSNQPQHF.

The chain combines TRBV5-1 with TRBJ2-5, with 8 nucleotides matching TRBD1. This CDR3 comprises 15 residues. CDR1 is SGHRS, CDR2 YFSETQ, per germline. Losses at the gene ends were 4 bases for V and 5 bases for J; bases not matched to a gene: 10. Written as DNA, the CDR3 is TGCGCCAGCAGCGGAGGACAGGGCCACGGGGAGACCCAGTACTTC. It yields the protein CASSGGQGHGETQYF. Based on the CDR3 plus reference TRBV5-1 and TRBJ2-5, the full variable domain is KAGVTQTPRYLIKTRGQQVTLSCSPISGHRSVSWYQQTPGQGLQFLFEYFSETQRNKGNFPGRFSGRQFSNSRSEMNVSTLELGDSALYLCASSGGQGHGETQYFGPGTRLLVL.

This chain uses TRBV7-6 with TRBJ2-5; no clear D gene. This CDR3 is 17 amino acids long. Germline V gives CDR1 SGHVS, CDR2 FNYEAQ. V was cut by 1 base and J by 4 bases, with 19 bases left in between. The CDR3 spells CASSLGSRVGFAETQYF. In nucleotides, the CDR3 is TGTGCCAGCAGCTTAGGGTCTCGTGTAGGGTTTGCAGAGACCCAGTACTTC.